What follows describes a single T cell receptor beta chain. This CDR3 comprises 19 residues. Germline V gene lookup returns CDR1 SGHAT and CDR2 FQNNGV. The V gene lost 4 bases and the J gene lost 2 bases, with 21 bases spanning the gap. TCRdb processed the 5' RACE reads anew with MiXCR; each CDR3 protein has one entry. The table records 350,000 to 450,000 distinct CDR3 sequences, around an eighth of them present only once. These data are taken from a study of T-cell memory formation after mild COVID-19. The chain employs TRBV11-2 and TRBJ2-6; possibly TRBD1 or TRBD2 for D (6 bases each). This clonotype was obtained from a man in his late teens or twenties who had mild COVID-19 (a few samples of this study predate the infection). Cell type and time point are not known. The sample comprised PBMCs or a T cell subset sorted from them (not recorded which). The CDR3 is CASSSHGRSGGPGANVLTF. The CDR3 bases are TGTGCCAGCAGCTCGCACGGTCGGAGTGGGGGGCCTGGGGCCAACGTCCTGACTTTC.